By share, the clone carrying this T cell receptor (beta chain) counts as medium-sized (0.01 to 0.1%). Other nucleotide sequences in the sample specify the same CDR3. The source of the sample is a study of T cells in tumors after PD-1 blockade. Either cemiplimab 350 mg every 2 weeks or pembrolizumab 200 mg every 3 weeks was given. Clones were read by immunoSEQ multiplex PCR, and TCRdb kept only the in-frame ones, dropping some. The sample consists of 4,000 or so clones, less than 70% of them appearing once. V was cut by 3 bases and J by 0 bases, with 9 bases left in between. There are 15 residues in the CDR3. CDR1 MNHEY and CDR2 SVGAGI come from the germline V gene.

Source: tumor tissue, taken after anti-PD-1 treatment. The chain uses TRBV6-5 and TRBJ1-3; unclear D gene. This receptor was obtained from a human donor with cutaneous squamous cell carcinoma. The CDR3 sequence: CASSYSGSSGNTIYF. The CDR3 DNA reads TGTGCCAGCAGTTATAGCGGAAGCTCTGGAAACACCATATATTTT.